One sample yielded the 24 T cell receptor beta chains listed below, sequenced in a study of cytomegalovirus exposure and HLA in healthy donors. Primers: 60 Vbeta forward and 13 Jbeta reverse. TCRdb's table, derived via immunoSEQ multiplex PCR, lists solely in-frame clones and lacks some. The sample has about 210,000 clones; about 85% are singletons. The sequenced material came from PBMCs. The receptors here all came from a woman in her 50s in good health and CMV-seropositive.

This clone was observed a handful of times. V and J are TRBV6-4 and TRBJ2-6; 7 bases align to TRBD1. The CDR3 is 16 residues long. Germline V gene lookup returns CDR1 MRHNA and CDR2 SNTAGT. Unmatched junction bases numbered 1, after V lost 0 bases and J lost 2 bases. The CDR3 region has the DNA TGTGCCAGCAGTGACTCAGGGGGCGCTGGGGCCAACGTCCTGACTTTC. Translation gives CASSDSGGAGANVLTF.

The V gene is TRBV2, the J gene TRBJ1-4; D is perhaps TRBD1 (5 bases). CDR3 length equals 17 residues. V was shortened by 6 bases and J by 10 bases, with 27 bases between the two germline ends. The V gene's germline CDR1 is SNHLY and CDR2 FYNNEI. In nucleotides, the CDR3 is TGTGCCAGCAGACCGGGGGTTGGTAGAGGCCAAGTTCGAAAACTGTTTTTT. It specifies CASRPGVGRGQVRKLFF.

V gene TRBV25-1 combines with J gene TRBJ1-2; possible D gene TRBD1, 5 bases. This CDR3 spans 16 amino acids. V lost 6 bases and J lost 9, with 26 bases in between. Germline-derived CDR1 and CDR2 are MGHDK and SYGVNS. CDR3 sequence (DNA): TGTGCCAGCAGCCTCCCGGGGGGGTCGGGATTTTCTAGCTACACCTTC. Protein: CASSLPGGSGFSSYTF.

The CDR3: CASSPGNTEAFF. The DNA of the CDR3 is TGTGCCAGCAGTCCAGGGAACACTGAAGCTTTCTTT. The chain carries TRBV6-1 and TRBJ1-1, with D uncertain. CDR1 is MNHNS, CDR2 SASEGT, per germline. Deletions cut 5 bases from V and 1 base from J, with 5 bases between. The CDR3 totals 12 residues.

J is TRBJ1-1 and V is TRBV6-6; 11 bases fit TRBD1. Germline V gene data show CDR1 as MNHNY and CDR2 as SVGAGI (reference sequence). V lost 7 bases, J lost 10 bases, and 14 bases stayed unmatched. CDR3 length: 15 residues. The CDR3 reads CASIPGTGGAGVAFF. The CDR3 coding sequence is TGTGCCAGCATACCCGGGACAGGGGGGGCCGGTGTAGCTTTCTTT.

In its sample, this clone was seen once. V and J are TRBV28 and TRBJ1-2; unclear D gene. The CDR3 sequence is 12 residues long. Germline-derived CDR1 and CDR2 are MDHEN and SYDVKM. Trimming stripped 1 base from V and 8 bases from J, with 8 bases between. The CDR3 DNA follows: TGTGCCAGCAGTTTATCTTACGAGGGCTACACCTTC. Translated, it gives CASSLSYEGYTF.

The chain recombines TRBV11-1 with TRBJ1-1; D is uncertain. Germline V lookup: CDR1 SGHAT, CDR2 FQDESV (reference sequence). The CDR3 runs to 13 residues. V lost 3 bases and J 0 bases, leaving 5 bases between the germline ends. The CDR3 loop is CASSFPVNTEAFF. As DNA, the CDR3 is TGTGCCAGCAGCTTCCCAGTGAACACTGAAGCTTTCTTT.

CDR3 amino acids: CASSQVLGLAIDTQYF. CDR3 sequence (DNA): TGTGCCAGCAGCCAAGTCCTAGGACTAGCGATAGATACGCAGTATTTT. V usage is TRBV4-2 and J usage is TRBJ2-3, with 9 bases lining up with TRBD2. The J segment lost 5 bases and the V segment lost 1 base, leaving 7 bases of the junction unmatched. The CDR3 runs 16 residues. Per germline, CDR1 LGHNA and CDR2 YNFKEQ.

The CDR3 DNA is TGTGCCAGCAGCCTACAGGGGGTAGCCAAAAACATTCAGTACTTC. Encoded protein: CASSLQGVAKNIQYF. The chain recombines TRBV5-4 with TRBJ2-4; 8 bases align to TRBD1. J was trimmed by 0 bases and V by 4 bases; bases with no gene match: 3. The CDR3 extends over 15 amino acids. Germline V CDR1 and CDR2: SGHNT, YYREEE (reference sequence).

This CDR3 is CASSPRGLLNTGELFF. DNA for the CDR3: TGTGCCAGCAGCCCCAGAGGCCTCCTGAACACCGGGGAGCTGTTTTTT. V is TRBV7-2 and J is TRBJ2-2; D gene uncertain. The CDR3 consists of 16 residues. V was shortened by 5 bases and J by 1 base, with 14 bases between the two germline ends. The germline V gene has CDR1 SGHTA and CDR2 FQGNSA.

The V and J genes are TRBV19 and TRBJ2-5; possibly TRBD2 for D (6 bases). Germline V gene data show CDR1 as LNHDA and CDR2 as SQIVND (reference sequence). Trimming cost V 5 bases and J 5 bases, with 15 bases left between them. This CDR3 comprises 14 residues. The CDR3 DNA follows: TGTGCCAGTAGTCCGCGGGGTAGGTCGGAGACCCAGTACTTC. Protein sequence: CASSPRGRSETQYF.

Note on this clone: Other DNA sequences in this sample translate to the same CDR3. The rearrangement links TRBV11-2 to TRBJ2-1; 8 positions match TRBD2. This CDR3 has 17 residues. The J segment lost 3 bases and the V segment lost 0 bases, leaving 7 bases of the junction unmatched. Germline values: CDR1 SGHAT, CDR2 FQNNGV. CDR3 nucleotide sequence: TGTGCCAGCAGCTTAGATCTCGGTCTAGCGGGCTACAATGAGCAGTTCTTC. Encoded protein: CASSLDLGLAGYNEQFF.

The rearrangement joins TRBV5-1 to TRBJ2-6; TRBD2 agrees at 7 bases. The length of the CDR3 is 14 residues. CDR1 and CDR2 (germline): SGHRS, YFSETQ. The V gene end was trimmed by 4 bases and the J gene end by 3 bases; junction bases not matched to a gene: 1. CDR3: CASSRTSGANVLTF. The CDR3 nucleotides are TGCGCCAGCAGCCGGACTAGTGGGGCCAACGTCCTGACTTTC.

The chain's CDR3 is CATSSFRGRNEKLFF. The CDR3 bases are TGTGCCACCAGCAGCTTCAGGGGGCGCAATGAAAAACTGTTTTTT. V gene TRBV15 combines with J gene TRBJ1-4; the match to TRBD1 covers 8 bases. The CDR3 covers 15 residues. Trimming at V came to 3 bases and at J to 5 bases, leaving 5 bases not matched to a gene. CDR1 and CDR2 (germline): LNHNV, YYDKDF (reference sequence).

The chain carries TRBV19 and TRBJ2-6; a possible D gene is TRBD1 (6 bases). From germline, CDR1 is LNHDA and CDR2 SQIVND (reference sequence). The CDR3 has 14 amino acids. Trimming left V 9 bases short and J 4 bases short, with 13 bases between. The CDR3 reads CASKQGPGANVLTF. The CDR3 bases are TGTGCCAGCAAACAGGGTCCCGGGGCCAACGTCCTGACTTTC.

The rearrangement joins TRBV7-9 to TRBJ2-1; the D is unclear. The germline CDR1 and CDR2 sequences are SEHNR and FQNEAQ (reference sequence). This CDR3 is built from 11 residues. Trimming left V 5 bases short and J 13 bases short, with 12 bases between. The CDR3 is CASSGRQVQFF. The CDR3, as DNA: TGTGCCAGCAGCGGTCGGCAGGTTCAGTTCTTC.

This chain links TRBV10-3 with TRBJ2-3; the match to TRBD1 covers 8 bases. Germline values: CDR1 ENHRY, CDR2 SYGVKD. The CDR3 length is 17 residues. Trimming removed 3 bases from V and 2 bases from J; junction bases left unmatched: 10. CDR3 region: CAISDPEAGGYTDTQYF. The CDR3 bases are TGTGCCATCAGTGACCCCGAGGCAGGGGGCTACACAGATACGCAGTATTTT.

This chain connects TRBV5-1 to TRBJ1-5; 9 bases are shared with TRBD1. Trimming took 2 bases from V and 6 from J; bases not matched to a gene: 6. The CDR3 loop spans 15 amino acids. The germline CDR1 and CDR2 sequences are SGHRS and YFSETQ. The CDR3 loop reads CASSLGTGYGQPQHF. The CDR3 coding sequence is TGCGCCAGCAGCTTAGGGACAGGGTACGGTCAGCCCCAGCATTTT.

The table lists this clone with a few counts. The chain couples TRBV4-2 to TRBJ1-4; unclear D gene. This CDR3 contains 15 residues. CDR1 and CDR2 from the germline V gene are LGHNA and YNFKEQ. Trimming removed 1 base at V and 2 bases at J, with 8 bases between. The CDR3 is CASSQVQSTNEKLFF. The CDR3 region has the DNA TGTGCCAGCAGCCAAGTACAGTCCACTAATGAAAAACTGTTTTTT.

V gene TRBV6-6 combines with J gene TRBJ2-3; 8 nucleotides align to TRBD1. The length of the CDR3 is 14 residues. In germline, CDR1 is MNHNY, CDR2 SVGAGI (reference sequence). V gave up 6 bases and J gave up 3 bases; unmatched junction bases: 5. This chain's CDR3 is CASRGTGGTDTQYF. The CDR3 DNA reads TGTGCCAGCAGAGGAACAGGGGGTACAGATACGCAGTATTTT.

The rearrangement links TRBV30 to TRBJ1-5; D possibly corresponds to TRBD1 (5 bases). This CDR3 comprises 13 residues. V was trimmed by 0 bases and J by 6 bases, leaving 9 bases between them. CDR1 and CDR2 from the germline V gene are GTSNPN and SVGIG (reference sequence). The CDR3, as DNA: TGTGCCTGGAGTGTCCAGGGCTTTCAGCCCCAGCATTTT. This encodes CAWSVQGFQPQHF.

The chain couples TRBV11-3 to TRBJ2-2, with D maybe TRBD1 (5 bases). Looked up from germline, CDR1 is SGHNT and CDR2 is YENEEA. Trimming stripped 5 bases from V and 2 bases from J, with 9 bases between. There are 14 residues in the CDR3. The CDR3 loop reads CASSRQRNTGELFF. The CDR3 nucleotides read TGTGCCAGCAGCCGACAGAGAAACACCGGGGAGCTGTTTTTT.

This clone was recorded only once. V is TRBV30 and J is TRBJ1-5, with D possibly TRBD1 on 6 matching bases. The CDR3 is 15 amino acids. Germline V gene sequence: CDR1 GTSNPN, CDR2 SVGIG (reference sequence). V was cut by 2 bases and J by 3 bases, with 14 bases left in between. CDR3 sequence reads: CAWSRGAVDNQPQHF. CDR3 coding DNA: TGTGCCTGGAGTCGGGGGGCAGTTGACAATCAGCCCCAGCATTTT.

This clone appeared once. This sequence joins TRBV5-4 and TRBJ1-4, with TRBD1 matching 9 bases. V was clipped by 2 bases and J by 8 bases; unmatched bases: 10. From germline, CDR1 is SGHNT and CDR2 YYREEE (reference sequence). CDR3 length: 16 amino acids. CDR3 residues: CASSFTGTGRNEKLFF. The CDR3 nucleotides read TGTGCCAGCAGCTTCACCGGGACAGGGAGGAACGAAAAACTGTTTTTT.